Given below is one TCR beta chain in context. This sample stems from a study of blood T cell repertoires in COVID-19. For the study at large: Donors in the United States, Italy and Spain gave samples during acute or convalescent COVID-19. PBMCs, B-cell-depleted T cells, or T cells provided the cDNA or gDNA that made up the material.

Original methodology: How many nucleated cells were present was estimated from reference gene primer amplification. Sequencing was performed with immunoSEQ multiplex PCR; in TCRdb, only in-frame clones are kept and a portion is missing. V, J and clone size are taken as reported in that table, and D and trimming were inferred from the DNA itself. The sample holds under 250,000 clones; roughly 86% are singletons and the top ten take about 12%. The CDR3 is 15 residues long. V gave up 6 bases and J gave up 5 bases; unmatched junction bases: 9. CDR1 is MDHEN, CDR2 SYDVKM, per germline. Input material: peripheral blood. The TCR sequence derives from a man older than 75 with acute or convalescent COVID-19. V is TRBV28 and J is TRBJ1-1, with 10 bases lining up with TRBD1. The CDR3 sequence is CASRPRDRGGTEAFF. CDR3 nucleotide sequence: TGTGCCAGCAGACCCCGGGACAGGGGTGGAACTGAAGCTTTCTTT. Full variable domain (missing parts from reference TRBV28 and TRBJ1-1): DVKVTQSSRYLVKRTGEKVFLECVQDMDHENMFWYRQDPGLGLRLIYFSYDVKMKEKGDIPEGYSVSREKKERFSLILESASTNQTSMYLCASRPRDRGGTEAFFGQGTRLTVV.